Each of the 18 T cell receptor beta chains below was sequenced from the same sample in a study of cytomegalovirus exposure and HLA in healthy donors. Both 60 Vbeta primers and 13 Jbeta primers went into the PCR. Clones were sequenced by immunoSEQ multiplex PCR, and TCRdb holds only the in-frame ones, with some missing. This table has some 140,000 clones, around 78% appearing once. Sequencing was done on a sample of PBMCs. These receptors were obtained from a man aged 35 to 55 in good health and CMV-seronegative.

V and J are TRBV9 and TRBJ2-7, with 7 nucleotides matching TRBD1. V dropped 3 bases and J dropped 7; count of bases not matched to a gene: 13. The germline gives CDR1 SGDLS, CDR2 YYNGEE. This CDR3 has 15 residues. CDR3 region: CASSAPGTAPREQYF. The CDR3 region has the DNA TGTGCCAGCAGCGCCCCCGGGACAGCCCCTCGTGAGCAGTACTTC.

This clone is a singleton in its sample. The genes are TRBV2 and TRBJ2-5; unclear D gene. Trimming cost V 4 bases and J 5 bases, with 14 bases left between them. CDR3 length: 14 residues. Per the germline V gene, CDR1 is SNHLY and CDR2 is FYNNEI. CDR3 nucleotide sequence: TGTGCCAGCAGTGTTCCGGGTGTTTGGGAGACCCAGTACTTC. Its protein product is CASSVPGVWETQYF.

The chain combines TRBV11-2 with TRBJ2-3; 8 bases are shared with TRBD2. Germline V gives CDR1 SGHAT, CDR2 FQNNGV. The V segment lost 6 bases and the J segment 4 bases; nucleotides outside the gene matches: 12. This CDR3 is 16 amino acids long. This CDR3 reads CASSHGAGRVADTQYF. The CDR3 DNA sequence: TGTGCCAGCAGTCACGGCGCCGGGAGGGTTGCAGATACGCAGTATTTT.

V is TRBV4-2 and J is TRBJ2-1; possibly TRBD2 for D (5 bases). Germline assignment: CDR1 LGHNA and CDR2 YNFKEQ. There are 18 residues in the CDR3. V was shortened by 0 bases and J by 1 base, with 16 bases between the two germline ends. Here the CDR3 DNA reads TGTGCCAGCAGCCAAGAGCCCCCAGGAGGTTATTCCTACAATGAGCAGTTCTTC. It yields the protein CASSQEPPGGYSYNEQFF.

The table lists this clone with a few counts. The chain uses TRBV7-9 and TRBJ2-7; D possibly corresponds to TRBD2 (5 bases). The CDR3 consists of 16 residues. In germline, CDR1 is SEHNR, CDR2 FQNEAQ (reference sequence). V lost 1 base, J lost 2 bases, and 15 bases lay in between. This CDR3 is CASSLEGRDLAYEQYF. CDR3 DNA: TGTGCCAGCAGCTTAGAGGGTCGGGATTTGGCCTACGAGCAGTACTTC.

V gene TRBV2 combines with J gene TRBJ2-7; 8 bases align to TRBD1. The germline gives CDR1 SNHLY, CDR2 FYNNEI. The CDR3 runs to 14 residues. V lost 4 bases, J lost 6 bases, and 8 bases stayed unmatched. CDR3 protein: CASSGGTGAGEQYF. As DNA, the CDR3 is TGTGCCAGCAGTGGTGGGACAGGAGCGGGCGAGCAGTACTTC.

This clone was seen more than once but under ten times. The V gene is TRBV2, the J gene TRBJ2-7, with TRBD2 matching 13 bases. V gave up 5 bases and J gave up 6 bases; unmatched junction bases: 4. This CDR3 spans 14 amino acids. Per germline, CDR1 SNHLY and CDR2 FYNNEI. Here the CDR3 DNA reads TGTGCCAGCAGTTTACTAGCGGGAGGGTTCGAGCAGTACTTC. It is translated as CASSLLAGGFEQYF.

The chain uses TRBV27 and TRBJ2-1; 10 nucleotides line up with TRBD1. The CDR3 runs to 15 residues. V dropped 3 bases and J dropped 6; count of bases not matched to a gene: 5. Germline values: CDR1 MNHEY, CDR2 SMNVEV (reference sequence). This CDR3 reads CASSLRQGAFNEQFF. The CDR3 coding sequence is TGTGCCAGCAGTTTGAGACAGGGGGCTTTCAATGAGCAGTTCTTC.

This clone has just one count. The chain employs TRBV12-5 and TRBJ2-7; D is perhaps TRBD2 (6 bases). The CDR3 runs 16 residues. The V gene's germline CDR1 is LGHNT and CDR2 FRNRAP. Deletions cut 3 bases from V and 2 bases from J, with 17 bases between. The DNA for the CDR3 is TGTGCTAGTGGTTTCCGACCGGGACTGGGAACCTACGAGCAGTACTTC. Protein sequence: CASGFRPGLGTYEQYF.

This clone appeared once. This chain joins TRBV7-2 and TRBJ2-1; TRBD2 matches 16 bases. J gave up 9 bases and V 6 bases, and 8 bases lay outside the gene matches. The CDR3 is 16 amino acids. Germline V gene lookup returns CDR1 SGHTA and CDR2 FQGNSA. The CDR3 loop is CASSRGTSGRAGEQFF. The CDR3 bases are TGTGCCAGCAGTCGTGGGACTAGCGGGAGGGCCGGTGAGCAGTTCTTC. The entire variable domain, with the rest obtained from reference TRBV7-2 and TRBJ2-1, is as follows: GAGVSQSPSNKVTEKGKDVELRCDPISGHTALYWYRQSLGQGLEFLIYFQGNSAPDKSGLPSDRFSAERTGGSVSTLTIQRTQQEDSAVYLCASSRGTSGRAGEQFFGPGTRLTVL.

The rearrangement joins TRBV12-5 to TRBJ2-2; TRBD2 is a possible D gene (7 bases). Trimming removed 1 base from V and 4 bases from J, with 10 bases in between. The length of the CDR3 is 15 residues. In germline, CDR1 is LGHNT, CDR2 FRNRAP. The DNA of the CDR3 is TGTGCTAGTGGTTTGGCGGGGGGCCTCACCGGGGAGCTGTTTTTT. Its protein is CASGLAGGLTGELFF.

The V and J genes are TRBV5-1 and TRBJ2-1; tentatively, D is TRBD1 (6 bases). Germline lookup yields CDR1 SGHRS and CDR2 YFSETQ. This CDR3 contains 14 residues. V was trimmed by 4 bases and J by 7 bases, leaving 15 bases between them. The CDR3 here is CASSDRNRGNEQFF. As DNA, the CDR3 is TGCGCCAGCAGCGACCGCAATAGGGGGAATGAGCAGTTCTTC.

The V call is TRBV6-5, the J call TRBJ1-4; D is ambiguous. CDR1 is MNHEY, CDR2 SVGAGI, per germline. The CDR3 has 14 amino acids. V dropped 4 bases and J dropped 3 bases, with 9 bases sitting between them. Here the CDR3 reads CASSWLHPNEKLFF. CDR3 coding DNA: TGTGCCAGCAGTTGGCTCCACCCTAATGAAAAACTGTTTTTT.

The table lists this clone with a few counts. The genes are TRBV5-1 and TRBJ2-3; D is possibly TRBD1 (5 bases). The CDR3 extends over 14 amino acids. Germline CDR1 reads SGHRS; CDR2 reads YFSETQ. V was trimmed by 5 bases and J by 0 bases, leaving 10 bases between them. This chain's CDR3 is CASSTRASTDTQYF. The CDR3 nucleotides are TGCGCCAGCAGTACCAGGGCTAGCACAGATACGCAGTATTTT.

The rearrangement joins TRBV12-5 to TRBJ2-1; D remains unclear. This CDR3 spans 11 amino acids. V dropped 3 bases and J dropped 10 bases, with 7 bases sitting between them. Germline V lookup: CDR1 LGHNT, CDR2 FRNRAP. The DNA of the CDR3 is TGTGCTAGTGGTTTTGACTGGGAGCAGTTCTTC. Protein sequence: CASGFDWEQFF.

The CDR3 DNA is TGCGCCAGCAGCCAAGATGCTAGCGGATACAATGAGCAGTTCTTC. Protein sequence: CASSQDASGYNEQFF. The chain recombines TRBV4-3 with TRBJ2-1; TRBD2 agrees at 7 bases. Germline V gene sequence: CDR1 LGHNA, CDR2 YSLEER. The CDR3 is 15 residues long. Trimming removed 0 bases from V and 4 bases from J; junction bases left unmatched: 3.

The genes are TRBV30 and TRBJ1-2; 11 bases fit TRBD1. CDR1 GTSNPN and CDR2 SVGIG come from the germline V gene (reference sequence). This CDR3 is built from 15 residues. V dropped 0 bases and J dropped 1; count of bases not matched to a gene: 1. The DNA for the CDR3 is TGTGCCTGGAGTGTGGGGACAGGGGGTAACTATGGCTACACCTTC. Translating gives CAWSVGTGGNYGYTF. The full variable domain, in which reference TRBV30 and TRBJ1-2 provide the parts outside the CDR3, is SQTIHQWPATLVQPVGSPLSLECTVEGTSNPNLYWYRQAAGRGLQLLFYSVGIGQISSEVPQNLSASRPQDRQFILSSKKLLLSDSGFYLCAWSVGTGGNYGYTFGSGTRLTVV.

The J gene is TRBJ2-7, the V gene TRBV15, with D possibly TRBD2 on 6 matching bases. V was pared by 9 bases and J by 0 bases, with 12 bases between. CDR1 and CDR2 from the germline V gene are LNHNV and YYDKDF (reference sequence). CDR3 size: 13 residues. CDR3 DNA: TGTGCCACTGAACCTAGCGACTCCTACGAGCAGTACTTC. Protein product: CATEPSDSYEQYF.